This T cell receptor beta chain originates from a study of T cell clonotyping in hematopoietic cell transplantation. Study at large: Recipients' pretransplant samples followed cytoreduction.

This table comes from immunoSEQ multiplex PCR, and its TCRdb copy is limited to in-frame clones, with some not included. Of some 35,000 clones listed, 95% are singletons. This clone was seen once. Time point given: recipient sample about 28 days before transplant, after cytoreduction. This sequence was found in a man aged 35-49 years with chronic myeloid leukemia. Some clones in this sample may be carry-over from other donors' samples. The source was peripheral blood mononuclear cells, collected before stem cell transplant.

CDR3 in DNA: TGTGCCAGCAGTCGGCAGGGCGGCACTGAAGCTTTCTTT. Translation gives CASSRQGGTEAFF. J is TRBJ1-1 and V is TRBV7-3; maybe TRBD1 (5 bases). CDR1 and CDR2 from the germline V gene are SGHTA and FQGTGA. Between the trimmed V and J ends, which lost 6 bases and 4 bases, there was a span of 12 bases. The CDR3 sequence is 13 residues long.